This is a list of T cell receptor beta chains from one sample in a study of blood T cell repertoires in COVID-19. Produced via immunoSEQ multiplex PCR; TCRdb's table is partial and in-frame only. The table has 30,000 to 40,000 clones, approximately 81% seen once. The sample consisted of peripheral blood. The receptors originated from a man in his sixties in a cohort sampled during active COVID-19. Both conserved end residues are part of each CDR3. Expanded clones get a size class; other rows say once, few or many, or leave the size out.

TRBJ1-1	-	TRBV7-9	CASSVLGGNTEAFF
TRBJ2-5	-	TRBV2	CASTRRVRETQYF
TRBJ1-3	-	TRBV6-5	CASSYSSGPSGNTIYF
TRBJ1-2	-	TRBV25-1	CASRLSGQRSDGYTF
TRBJ1-1	-	TRBV5-6	CASSSLTEAFF
TRBJ2-1	-	TRBV11-3	CASGQYNEQFF
TRBJ1-2	-	TRBV2	CASSRAAGNYGYTF
TRBJ2-7	-	TRBV19	CASSRGQEYEQYF
TRBJ2-7	once	TRBV28	CASRRQGEGLEQYF
TRBJ2-3	-	TRBV28	CASSSGWTDTQYF
TRBJ2-1	once	TRBV10-1	CASSNAGLYNEQFF
TRBJ2-3	-	TRBV4-3	CASSQDDGEGIDTQYF
TRBJ1-5	-	TRBV7-9	CASSQTSRGVANQPQHF
TRBJ2-4	-	TRBV23-1	CASSQSTASKNIQYF
TRBJ2-1	-	TRBV7-9	CASSLGGPYNEQFF
TRBJ1-3	-	TRBV5-1	CASSLNSRGQAGNTIYF
TRBJ1-2	-	TRBV2	CASSLESGQGNYGYTF
TRBJ2-4	-	TRBV19	CASSMPGDRGPLAKNIQYF
TRBJ2-3	-	TRBV4-1	CASSQRGTDSTDTQYF
TRBJ1-3	-	TRBV7-3	CASSLTGSGNTIYF
TRBJ2-1	-	TRBV18	CASSPSTGYNEQFF
TRBJ1-2	-	TRBV12-3/TRBV12-4	CASSLRANYGYTF